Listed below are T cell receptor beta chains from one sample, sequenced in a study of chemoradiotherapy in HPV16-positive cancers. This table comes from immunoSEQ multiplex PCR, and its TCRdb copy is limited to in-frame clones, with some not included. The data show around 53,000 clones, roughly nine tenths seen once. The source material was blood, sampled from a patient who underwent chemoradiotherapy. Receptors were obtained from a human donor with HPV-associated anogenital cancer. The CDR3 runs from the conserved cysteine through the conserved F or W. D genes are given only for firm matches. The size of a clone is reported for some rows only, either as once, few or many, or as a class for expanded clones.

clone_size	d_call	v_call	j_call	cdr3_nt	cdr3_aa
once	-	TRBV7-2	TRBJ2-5	TGTGCCAGCAGGCGGGCAGGGGCAGAAGAGACCCAGTACTTC	CASRRAGAEETQYF
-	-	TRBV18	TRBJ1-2	TGTGCCAGCTCACCACTACCCGCTCCAGGGGAGGAAGGCTACACCTTC	CASSPLPAPGEEGYTF
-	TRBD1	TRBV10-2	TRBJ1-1	TGCGCCAGCAGCGGACAGGGCAAGACTGAAGCTTTCTTT	CASSGQGKTEAFF
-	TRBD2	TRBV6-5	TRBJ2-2	TGTGCCAGTAGCGGGAGGACTAACACCGGGGAGCTGTTTTTT	CASSGRTNTGELFF
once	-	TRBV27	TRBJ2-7	TGTGCCAGCCATAGGTACGGGGACTACGAGCAGTACTTC	CASHRYGDYEQYF
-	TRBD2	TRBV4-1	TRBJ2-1	TGCGCCAGCAGCCCTAGCGGCAATGAGCAGTTCTTC	CASSPSGNEQFF
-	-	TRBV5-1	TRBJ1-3	TGCGCCAGCAGCTTACAGGGATCGTCTGGAAACACCATATATTTT	CASSLQGSSGNTIYF
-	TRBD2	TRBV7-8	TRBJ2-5	TGTGCCAGCACCAGAGGGGGGACTAGAGAGACCCAGTACTTC	CASTRGGTRETQYF
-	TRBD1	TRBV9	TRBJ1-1	TGTGCCAGCAGCCCCCGGACAGGGACTACGGGTGAAGCTTTCTTT	CASSPRTGTTGEAFF
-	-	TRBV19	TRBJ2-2	TGTGCCAGTAGTCCTCCGGGGTCCCTTAACACCGGGGAGCTGTTTTTT	CASSPPGSLNTGELFF
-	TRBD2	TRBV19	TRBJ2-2	TGTGCCAGTAGTATTGTTGGCGGGAGGAACACCGGGGAGCTGTTTTTT	CASSIVGGRNTGELFF
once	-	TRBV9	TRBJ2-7	TGTGCCAGCAGCGCCGAGGGCAGGGTATACGAGCAGTACTTC	CASSAEGRVYEQYF
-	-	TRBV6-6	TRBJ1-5	TGTGCCAGCAGCCCCCACCGGGAGGGTCAGCCCCAGCATTTT	CASSPHREGQPQHF
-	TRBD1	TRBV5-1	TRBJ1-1	TGCGCCAGCAGCCGGGACAGCTTGAACACTGAAGCTTTCTTT	CASSRDSLNTEAFF
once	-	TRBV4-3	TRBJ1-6	TGCGCCAGCAGCCAAGAATCTTACAGGGTCACCTATAATTCACCCCTCCACTTT	CASSQESYRVTYNSPLHF
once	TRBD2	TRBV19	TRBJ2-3	TGTGCCAGTAGCCCGCCGGTGCCTAGCGGAACAGATACGCAGTATTTT	CASSPPVPSGTDTQYF
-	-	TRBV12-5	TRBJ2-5	TGTGCTAGTGGTTTGAACAGGGTGGAGACCCAGTACTTC	CASGLNRVETQYF
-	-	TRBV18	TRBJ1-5	TGTGCCAGCTCACCCAGGGAGAGCAATCAGCCCCAGCATTTT	CASSPRESNQPQHF
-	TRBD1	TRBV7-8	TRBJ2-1	TGTGCCAGCAGCTTTGGACAGGGGCAAGGTGAGCAGTTCTTC	CASSFGQGQGEQFF
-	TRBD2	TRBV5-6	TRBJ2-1	TGTGCCAGCAGCTTCGGGACTACCAATGAGCAGTTCTTC	CASSFGTTNEQFF
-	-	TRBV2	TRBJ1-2	TGTGCCAGCCGAGGGACCAATGGTGGCTACACCTTC	CASRGTNGGYTF
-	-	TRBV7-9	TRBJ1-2	TGTGCCAGCAGCTTAATTCCGGGACCGACTAACTATGGCTACACCTTC	CASSLIPGPTNYGYTF
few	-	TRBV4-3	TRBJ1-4	TGCGCCAGCAGTTTCGGACAGCGTAATGAAAAACTGTTTTTT	CASSFGQRNEKLFF
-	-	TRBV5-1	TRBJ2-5	TGCGCCAGCAGCTTGCTCGGATCCCAAGAGACCCAGTACTTC	CASSLLGSQETQYF